This T cell receptor beta chain is from a study of cytomegalovirus exposure and HLA in healthy donors. Findings and caveats of the study: Productive rates of about 87% or about 30% were seen for most TCR beta V segments in an earlier analysis.

Trimming removed 7 bases at V and 8 bases at J, with 18 bases between. The CDR3 covers 15 residues. The germline gives CDR1 MNHEY, CDR2 SVGAGI. As concerns this clone: Its antigen remains unknown.

The study ran its PCR with 60 Vbeta and 13 Jbeta primers. Assay: immunoSEQ multiplex PCR; the TCRdb copy retains only in-frame clones and omits some. The sample's table shows about 210,000 clones. This chain joins TRBV6-5 and TRBJ1-6; no clear D. The origin of this receptor is a woman in her 30s in good health and CMV-seropositive. What was sequenced was PBMCs. The CDR3 DNA reads as TGTGCCAGCACCAGAGGGCAGGTTGGGGATTCACCCCTCCACTTT. Protein sequence: CASTRGQVGDSPLHF.